Listed below are T cell receptor beta chains from one sample, sequenced in a study of T cells in localized non-small cell lung cancer. Sequencing used immunoSEQ multiplex PCR; TCRdb keeps in-frame clones, though not all of them. The table has approximately 28,000 clones, about 80% seen once. Sequenced material: peripheral blood mononuclear cells, taken before any cancer treatment. All receptors derive from a man aged 35-69 years with stage III lung adenocarcinoma. The CDR3 runs from the conserved cysteine through the conserved F or W. D genes are given only for firm matches. Not all rows give a size; the values are once, few, many and, for expanded clones, a class.

j_call v_call d_call clone_size cdr3_aa cdr3_nt
TRBJ1-3 TRBV7-2 - - CASSLFGGNTIYF TGTGCCAGCAGCTTATTTGGTGGAAACACCATATATTTT
TRBJ1-2 TRBV7-9 - - CASSLGGPGTTYTF TGTGCCAGCAGCCTCGGGGGCCCAGGGACGACCTACACCTTC
TRBJ1-3 TRBV2 - - CASKTESSGNTIYF TGTGCCAGCAAAACAGAGAGCTCTGGAAACACCATATATTTT
TRBJ1-1 TRBV6-5 - once CASSAQPAEAFF TGTGCCAGCAGTGCTCAGCCTGCTGAAGCTTTCTTT
TRBJ2-7 TRBV5-1 - - CASRTVPRASEQYF TGCGCCAGCAGGACGGTCCCTCGGGCGAGCGAGCAGTACTTC
TRBJ2-1 TRBV13 - - CASSLRSINEQFF TGTGCCAGCAGCTTACGGAGCATCAATGAGCAGTTCTTC
TRBJ2-2 TRBV29-1 TRBD1 - CSVEGWDGQGSTGELFF TGCAGCGTTGAGGGGTGGGACGGACAGGGCTCCACCGGGGAGCTGTTTTTT
TRBJ1-1 TRBV5-1 - - CASSLDANTEAFF TGCGCCAGCAGCTTGGATGCGAACACTGAAGCTTTCTTT
TRBJ1-2 TRBV6-1 - - CASSVNSYGYTF TGTGCCAGCAGTGTCAATTCCTATGGCTACACCTTC
TRBJ2-1 TRBV2 - - CASTGLGGSEQFF TGTGCCAGCACGGGGCTGGGGGGCAGTGAGCAGTTCTTC
TRBJ1-4 TRBV4-1 - - CASSLPEGEKLFF TGCGCCAGCAGCCTACCCGAAGGCGAAAAACTGTTTTTT
TRBJ1-2 TRBV1 - - CIRVSRTDYGYTF TGCATCCGCGTTAGTAGAACAGATTATGGCTACACCTTC
TRBJ2-3 TRBV28 TRBD1 - CASSRPGQGLDTQYF TGTGCCAGCAGTAGACCGGGACAGGGTTTGGATACGCAGTATTTT
TRBJ2-7 TRBV7-9 - once CASSLRWEAYEQYF TGTGCCAGCAGCCTACGGTGGGAGGCCTACGAGCAGTACTTC
TRBJ2-7 TRBV4-1 - - CASSQDVGGVREQYF TGCGCCAGCAGCCAAGACGTGGGTGGGGTTCGCGAGCAGTACTTC
TRBJ1-5 TRBV28 - - CASTPGTMNQPQHF TGTGCCAGCACCCCCGGGACAATGAATCAGCCCCAGCATTTT
TRBJ2-7 TRBV9 TRBD1 - CASSALSGGFDEQYF TGTGCCAGCAGCGCCCTCTCAGGGGGCTTCGACGAGCAGTACTTC
TRBJ1-2 TRBV19 - - CASSIPRDSEGSYTF TGTGCCAGTAGTATACCCCGGGACTCCGAGGGTAGCTACACCTTC
TRBJ1-1 TRBV27 - - CASSQQGGYPEAFF TGTGCCAGCAGCCAACAGGGCGGGTATCCTGAAGCTTTCTTT
TRBJ1-5 TRBV2 - few CASSVEDRQPQHF TGTGCCAGCAGTGTGGAAGATCGACAGCCCCAGCATTTT
TRBJ2-2 TRBV25-1 - - CASTSGKGRTGELFF TGTGCCAGCACCTCCGGCAAGGGGCGGACCGGGGAGCTGTTTTTT
TRBJ2-7 TRBV5-1 - - CASSENTGFTYEQYF TGCGCCAGCAGCGAAAATACAGGGTTTACCTACGAGCAGTACTTC
TRBJ2-7 TRBV29-1 TRBD1 - CSVAERGPHEQYF TGCAGCGTTGCAGAGAGGGGGCCGCACGAGCAGTACTTC
TRBJ1-1 TRBV5-1 TRBD1 - CASRDDRAPSEAFF TGCGCCAGCAGGGACGACAGGGCCCCTAGTGAAGCTTTCTTT
TRBJ2-7 TRBV10-2 TRBD2 few CASKPTSGRAGEQYF TGCGCCAGTAAACCGACTAGCGGGAGGGCCGGGGAGCAGTACTTC
TRBJ1-1 TRBV10-2 TRBD1 large CASRPGTGDGMNTEAFF TGCGCCAGCAGACCCGGGACAGGGGACGGAATGAACACTGAAGCTTTCTTT
TRBJ2-7 TRBV19 - - CASSASGNPYEQYF TGTGCCAGTAGTGCCAGCGGAAACCCCTACGAGCAGTACTTC
TRBJ2-3 TRBV2 - - CASSYTTDTQYF TGTGCCAGCAGCTATACAACAGATACGCAGTATTTT
TRBJ1-2 TRBV28 - few CASSLPGGGLGYTF TGTGCCAGCAGTTTACCCGGGGGCGGACTCGGCTACACCTTC
TRBJ1-4 TRBV4-1 - - CASSPQPWDLLVDEKLFF TGCGCCAGCAGCCCTCAGCCTTGGGACCTACTGGTGGATGAAAAACTGTTTTTT
TRBJ1-3 TRBV7-8 - once CASSPGTNSGNTIYF TGTGCCAGCAGCCCTGGGACGAACTCTGGAAACACCATATATTTT
TRBJ1-6 TRBV7-9 - - CASSGEGGLAASPLHF TGTGCCAGCAGCGGGGAGGGGGGACTCGCCGCTTCACCCCTCCACTTT
TRBJ1-2 TRBV28 - medium-sized CASSRVGYTF TGTGCCAGCTCCAGGGTCGGCTACACCTTC
TRBJ2-3 TRBV5-1 - few CASSFLSGPTDTQYF TGCGCCAGCAGCTTTCTCAGCGGGCCCACAGATACGCAGTATTTT
TRBJ2-5 TRBV5-1 TRBD1 - CASSLQTGGRGQTQYF TGCGCCAGCAGCTTACAAACAGGGGGCCGAGGCCAGACCCAGTACTTC
TRBJ2-3 TRBV15 - - CATSRSLGTDTQYF TGTGCCACCAGCAGATCGCTCGGCACAGATACGCAGTATTTT
TRBJ2-2 TRBV10-1 - - CASSESSGTTGELFF TGCGCCAGCAGTGAGTCTTCCGGGACAACCGGGGAGCTGTTTTTT
TRBJ2-3 TRBV11-2 - - CASSFWLRGHTDTQYF TGTGCCAGCAGCTTTTGGCTGCGGGGGCACACAGATACGCAGTATTTT
TRBJ1-2 TRBV5-1 - - CASTQGQGGGYTF TGCGCCAGCACCCAGGGCCAGGGTGGTGGCTACACCTTC
TRBJ2-1 TRBV4-1 TRBD1 - CASSRGQGINNEQFF TGCGCCAGCAGCCGAGGACAGGGGATTAACAATGAGCAGTTCTTC
TRBJ1-3 TRBV6-1 - - CASQEHSGNTIYF TGTGCCAGTCAGGAACACTCTGGAAACACCATATATTTT
TRBJ2-5 TRBV25-1 - - CASSELGSLASETQYF TGTGCCAGCAGTGAATTGGGATCGCTAGCCTCAGAGACCCAGTACTTC